These T cell receptor beta chains were read from a single sample in a study of T cell responses to AZD1222 COVID-19 vaccine. Profiling relied on immunoSEQ multiplex PCR, and the TCRdb table lists in-frame clones only, not all of them. The sample has 95,000 or so clones, about nine tenths seen once. Specimen: peripheral blood, collected 28 days after the second AZD1222 dose. The receptors derive from an adult who received the AZD1222 COVID-19 vaccine. CDR3s include the opening cysteine and the closing phenylalanine or tryptophan. Each record gives: V gene, clone size, D gene, J gene, CDR3 protein, CDR3 DNA. D genes are given only for firm matches. Clone size appears in some rows only: once, few, many, or a class for an expanded clone.

TRBV5-1	few	NA	TRBJ1-1	CASSIEMAGEAFF	TGCGCCAGCAGCATCGAAATGGCTGGTGAAGCTTTCTTT
TRBV4-1	NA	TRBD1	TRBJ2-7	CASSQQDRVAYEQYF	TGCGCCAGCAGCCAACAGGACAGGGTTGCCTACGAGCAGTACTTC
TRBV19	NA	TRBD2	TRBJ2-1	CASSIGGGSGEQFF	TGTGCCAGTAGTATAGGTGGCGGGAGTGGTGAGCAGTTCTTC
TRBV18	NA	NA	TRBJ2-7	CASSPSRGKLSYEQYF	TGTGCCAGCTCACCTAGCCGCGGGAAACTAAGCTACGAGCAGTACTTC
TRBV3-1/TRBV3-2	NA	NA	TRBJ2-7	CASSQGGGLPEGEQYF	TGTGCCAGCAGCCAAGGAGGGGGGCTGCCGGAGGGCGAGCAGTACTTC
TRBV7-8	NA	NA	TRBJ2-1	CASSAGGVTVRVLNEQFF	TGTGCCAGCAGCGCAGGCGGGGTAACGGTACGGGTCCTCAATGAGCAGTTCTTC
TRBV7-9	NA	NA	TRBJ1-3	CASSVSGTVNTIYF	TGTGCCAGCAGCGTATCCGGGACCGTGAACACCATATATTTT
TRBV6-4	NA	TRBD1	TRBJ2-1	CASSDSTGEYNEQFF	TGTGCCAGCAGTGACTCGACAGGGGAATACAATGAGCAGTTCTTC
TRBV11-2	NA	NA	TRBJ1-6	CASSLGLTPLHF	TGTGCCAGCAGCTTAGGGCTCACACCCCTCCACTTT
TRBV19	NA	TRBD2	TRBJ2-7	CASSIEALAGRYEQYF	TGTGCCAGTAGTATAGAGGCACTAGCGGGACGGTACGAGCAGTACTTC